The clone carrying this TCR beta chain was seen only a few times. Its specificity is not known. This record comes from a study of cytomegalovirus exposure and HLA in healthy donors. General study findings and limits: CMV serostatus alone was available as immune exposure information. Analysis performed later found roughly 17,000 TCR beta sequences associated with HLA alleles at 0.05 false discovery rate. Specific recognition of CMV antigens was confirmed in vitro for three chains (all CMV-associated).

CDR3 length: 15 residues. CDR1 and CDR2 from the germline V gene are SGHNT and YENEEA. The V segment lost 1 base and the J segment 5 bases; nucleotides outside the gene matches: 4. The PCR ran on 60 Vbeta and 13 Jbeta primers. Method: immunoSEQ multiplex PCR; TCRdb's copy keeps in-frame clones and lacks some. The sample lists 100,000 or so clones, 13% to 15% occurring once. The chain recombines TRBV11-3 with TRBJ2-2; the match to TRBD2 covers 7 bases. The sequencing sample was made of PBMCs. This clonotype was sampled from a female donor in good health and CMV-seronegative. This CDR3 reads CASSLGGRGTGELFF. The DNA of the CDR3 is TGTGCCAGCAGCTTAGGCGGGAGAGGGACCGGGGAGCTGTTTTTT.